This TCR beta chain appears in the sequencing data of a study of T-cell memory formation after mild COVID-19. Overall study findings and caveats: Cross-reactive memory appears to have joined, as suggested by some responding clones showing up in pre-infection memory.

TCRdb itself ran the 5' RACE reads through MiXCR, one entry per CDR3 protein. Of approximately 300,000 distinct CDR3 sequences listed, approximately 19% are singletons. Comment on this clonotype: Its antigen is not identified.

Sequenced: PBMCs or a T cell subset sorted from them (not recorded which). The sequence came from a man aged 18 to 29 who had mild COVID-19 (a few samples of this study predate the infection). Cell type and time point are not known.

The DNA for the CDR3 is TGTGCCGCGGGCAGGGACAGGCGGGAGACCCAGTACTTC. It encodes CAAGRDRRETQYF. J is TRBJ2-5 and V is TRBV28, with 8 bases lining up with TRBD1. The CDR3 totals 13 residues. After removal of 11 bases from V and 5 bases from J, the junction contained 10 bases not matched to a gene. Per germline, CDR1 MDHEN and CDR2 SYDVKM.